This TCR beta chain was identified during a study of vaccination and CD4 T cells after COVID-19. The CDR3 has 12 amino acids. Trimming took 4 bases from V and 1 from J, leaving 4 bases between them. The germline CDR1 and CDR2 sequences are SNHLY and FYNNEI. Scientists ran DNA taken from cultured CD4+ T cells through the Oncomine TCR Beta short-read assay for sequencing. The template was genomic DNA from cultured CD4+ T cells. TCRdb used MiXCR to reprocess the PCR reads, holding one entry per CDR3 protein. The sample yields about 12,000 distinct CDR3 sequences, 45% to 65% seen once. Treatment given: roughly ten-day PBMC culture with coronavirus spike peptide pools or control peptides (ViraFEST assay). This clonotype was seen only once. Its antigen remains unidentified.

This clonotype was obtained from a human donor who had recovered from COVID-19. The sequenced sample consisted of CD4+ T cells from blood, cultured in vitro. The genes are TRBV2 and TRBJ1-2, with unresolved D. The CDR3 reads CASSGVNYGYTF. The CDR3 DNA follows: TGTGCCAGCAGTGGTGTTAACTATGGCTACACCTTC.